These 18 T cell receptor beta chains originate from one sample sequenced in a study of blood T cell repertoires in COVID-19. Measured with immunoSEQ multiplex PCR; TCRdb has only the in-frame clones, and not every one. The sample lists 120,000 to 150,000 clones, roughly 84% seen once, with approximately 5.7% in the top ten. What was sequenced was PBMCs or T cells enriched from blood (not recorded which). The receptors derive from a woman aged 45-65 years who had been exposed to COVID-19.

This sequence joins TRBV4-2 and TRBJ2-2, with 14 bases identical to TRBD2. Trimming at V came to 4 bases and at J to 0 bases, leaving 10 bases not matched to a gene. The CDR3 consists of 20 residues. The germline V gene has CDR1 LGHNA and CDR2 YNFKEQ. CDR3 region: CASSRRGTSGGLANTGELFF. The CDR3 bases are TGTGCCAGCAGCCGCAGGGGGACTAGCGGGGGACTTGCGAACACCGGGGAGCTGTTTTTT.

The rearrangement links TRBV3-1 (or the pseudogene TRBV3-2) to TRBJ2-7; the match to TRBD2 covers 8 bases. The CDR3 is made up of 16 amino acids. Germline V gene sequence: CDR1 LGHDT, CDR2 YNNKEL (reference sequence). V trimming: 5 bases; J trimming: 5 bases; junction bases outside the gene matches: 14. Here the CDR3 reads CASSGVAGQKSHEQYF. DNA for the CDR3: TGTGCCAGCAGCGGGGTAGCGGGGCAAAAAAGCCACGAGCAGTACTTC.

The chain employs TRBV7-8 and TRBJ1-5; TRBD1 aligns across 10 bases. CDR3 length: 19 amino acids. Germline V CDR1 and CDR2: SGHVS, FQNEAQ. V gave up 5 bases and J gave up 6 bases; unmatched junction bases: 19. The CDR3 region is CASSTNRARQGARSQPQHF. The CDR3 region has the DNA TGTGCCAGCAGCACGAACCGCGCGAGACAGGGGGCGAGGAGTCAGCCCCAGCATTTT.

Details on this clone: The same CDR3 can be traced to other DNA sequences in this sample. This rearrangement joins TRBV12-3 or TRBV12-4 to TRBJ1-2; unclear D gene. V was trimmed by 2 bases and J by 2 bases, leaving 6 bases between them. The CDR3 consists of 13 residues. The CDR3 nucleotides are TGTGCCAGCAGTTTACGAGGGAACTATGGCTACACCTTC. It specifies CASSLRGNYGYTF.

This sequence joins TRBV19 and TRBJ1-2; 8 nucleotides match TRBD1. Germline values: CDR1 LNHDA, CDR2 SQIVND (reference sequence). Trimming at V came to 7 bases and at J to 8 bases, leaving 12 bases not matched to a gene. The CDR3 extends over 14 amino acids. CDR3 in amino acids: CASTKPGQEDGYTF. CDR3 DNA sequence: TGTGCCAGTACCAAACCGGGACAGGAAGACGGCTACACCTTC.

This chain connects TRBV3-1 (or the pseudogene TRBV3-2) to TRBJ2-5; a possible D gene is TRBD1 (5 bases). The V gene lost 4 bases and the J gene lost 2 bases, with 14 bases spanning the gap. CDR3 length equals 15 residues. The germline V gene has CDR1 LGHDT and CDR2 YNNKEL (reference sequence). The DNA of the CDR3 is TGTGCCAGCAGCCCATTTCGACAGAAACAAGAGACCCAGTACTTC. Protein product: CASSPFRQKQETQYF.

The rearrangement links TRBV7-2 to TRBJ1-2; possible D gene TRBD1, 5 bases. V shed 2 bases and J shed 4 bases, with 20 bases lying between them. From germline, CDR1 is SGHTA and CDR2 FQGNSA. The CDR3 covers 17 residues. DNA of the CDR3: TGTGCCAGCAGCTTACTACTCGCGGGGCTCCCATCCTATGGCTACACCTTC. Translated, it gives CASSLLLAGLPSYGYTF.

The rearrangement joins TRBV6-5 to TRBJ2-3; 7 bases agree with TRBD1. Germline-derived CDR1 and CDR2 are MNHEY and SVGAGI. The CDR3 extends over 15 amino acids. The trim removed 6 bases at V and 0 bases at J, leaving 6 bases unmatched. The CDR3 protein is CASSSGGASTDTQYF. The CDR3 DNA reads TGTGCCAGCAGCTCAGGGGGAGCCAGCACAGATACGCAGTATTTT.

The V and J genes are TRBV7-9 and TRBJ1-1; 7 positions agree with TRBD1. The V gene end was trimmed by 5 bases and the J gene end by 0 bases; junction bases not matched to a gene: 3. CDR3 size: 14 residues. Looked up from germline, CDR1 is SEHNR and CDR2 is FQNEAQ (reference sequence). The CDR3 bases are TGTGCCAGCAGCCCGGGACAGATGAACACTGAAGCTTTCTTT. Translating it yields CASSPGQMNTEAFF.

This chain links TRBV19 with TRBJ1-1, with TRBD1 identical over 8 bases. Germline CDR1 LNHDA, CDR2 SQIVND (reference sequence). This CDR3 has 15 amino acids. V lost 4 bases and J lost 8; bases outside the gene matches: 12. CDR3 coding DNA: TGTGCCAGTAGTAAGGCGGCAGGGGGCGCGAGGGAAGCTTTCTTT. Protein sequence: CASSKAAGGAREAFF.

This chain connects TRBV2 to TRBJ2-3; TRBD2 matches at 11 bases. V dropped 6 bases and J dropped 6; count of bases not matched to a gene: 11. This CDR3 has 16 residues. Germline CDR1 is SNHLY and CDR2 is FYNNEI. CDR3 loop: CASRENSGRVGDTQYF. CDR3 DNA: TGTGCCAGCAGGGAAAATAGCGGGAGGGTCGGTGATACGCAGTATTTT. The full variable domain, its missing parts supplied by reference TRBV2 and TRBJ2-3, is EPEVTQTPSHQVTQMGQEVILRCVPISNHLYFYWYRQILGQKVEFLVSFYNNEISEKSEIFDDQFSVERPDGSNFTLKIRSTKLEDSAMYFCASRENSGRVGDTQYFGPGTRLTVL.

The chain recombines TRBV4-1 with TRBJ2-7, with D unclear. V lost 4 bases, J lost 2 bases, and 18 bases lay in between. Germline lookup yields CDR1 MGHRA and CDR2 YSYEKL. CDR3 length equals 16 residues. DNA of the CDR3: TGCGCCAGCAGCCCCGAATGGGCAGTCACCCCCTACGAGCAGTACTTC. Protein: CASSPEWAVTPYEQYF.

V and J are TRBV3-1 (or the pseudogene TRBV3-2) and TRBJ2-7; 8 nucleotides match TRBD2. Trimming removed 4 bases from V and 3 bases from J; junction bases left unmatched: 2. Germline V CDR1 and CDR2: LGHDT, YNNKEL (reference sequence). The CDR3 has 13 residues. The CDR3 loop is CASSRAGDYEQYF. The CDR3 DNA reads as TGTGCCAGCAGCCGAGCGGGGGACTACGAGCAGTACTTC.

This sequence joins TRBV10-3 and TRBJ2-7; TRBD1 might be the D (6 bases). This CDR3 contains 15 residues. Trimming took off 0 bases at V and 4 bases at J, with 13 bases between the two ends. From germline, CDR1 is ENHRY and CDR2 SYGVKD. CDR3 residues: CAISESQQGRYEQYF. CDR3 DNA: TGTGCCATCAGTGAGTCCCAACAGGGACGGTACGAGCAGTACTTC.

V gene TRBV7-2 combines with J gene TRBJ2-5; 7 bases line up with TRBD2. CDR1 and CDR2 from the germline V gene are SGHTA and FQGNSA. Trimming took 6 bases from V and 3 from J; bases not matched to a gene: 4. The length of the CDR3 is 13 residues. The CDR3 reads CASRWTRKETQYF. The DNA for the CDR3 is TGTGCCAGCAGATGGACTAGAAAAGAGACCCAGTACTTC.

About this clone itself: This is likely a read error, given that the CDR3 carries no conserved phenylalanine or tryptophan at its end. The limits of the CDR3 on the DNA are not certain, so only TCRdb's listed CDR3 is given. The V call is TRBV12-2, the J call TRBJ1-6. TRBV12-2 is shown as a pseudogene. The CDR3 is 11 residues long, ends included. CDR3 sequence reads: CASRLEGGYCR.

The V call is TRBV6-5, the J call TRBJ2-7; 7 bases match TRBD1. After removal of 5 bases from V and 3 bases from J, the junction contained 4 bases not matched to a gene. The germline gives CDR1 MNHEY, CDR2 SVGAGI. The CDR3 sequence is 13 residues long. For the CDR3, the DNA is TGTGCCAGCAGTATTGGACAGGACTACGAGCAGTACTTC. This gives the protein CASSIGQDYEQYF.

This chain connects TRBV6-2 or TRBV6-3 to TRBJ2-7, with TRBD1 identical over 7 bases. The V and J ends lost 5 bases and 3 bases, in that order; junction bases with no gene match: 4. This CDR3 region has 13 residues. In germline, CDR1 is MNHEY, CDR2 SVGEGT. CDR3 in amino acids: CASSRDRHYEQYF. The CDR3 DNA reads TGTGCCAGCAGTAGGGACAGACACTACGAGCAGTACTTC.